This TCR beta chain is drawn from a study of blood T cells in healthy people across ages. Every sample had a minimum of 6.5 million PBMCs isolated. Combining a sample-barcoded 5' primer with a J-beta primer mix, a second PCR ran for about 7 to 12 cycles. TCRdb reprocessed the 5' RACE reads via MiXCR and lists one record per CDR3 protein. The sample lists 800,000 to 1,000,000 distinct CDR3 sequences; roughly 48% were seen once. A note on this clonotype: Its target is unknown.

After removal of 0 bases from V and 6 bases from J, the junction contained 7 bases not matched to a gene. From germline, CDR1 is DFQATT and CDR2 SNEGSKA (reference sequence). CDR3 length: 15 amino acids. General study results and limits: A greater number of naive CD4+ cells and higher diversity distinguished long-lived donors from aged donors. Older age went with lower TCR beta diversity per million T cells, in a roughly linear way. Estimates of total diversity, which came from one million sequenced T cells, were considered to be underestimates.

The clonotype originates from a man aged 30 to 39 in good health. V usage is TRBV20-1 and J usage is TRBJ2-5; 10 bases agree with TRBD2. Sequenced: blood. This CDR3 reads CSARDTAGGQKTQYF. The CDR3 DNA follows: TGCAGTGCTAGAGATACAGCGGGGGGGCAGAAGACCCAGTACTTC.